This T cell receptor (beta chain) was sequenced in a study of blood T cell repertoires in COVID-19. V lost 3 bases, J lost 4 bases, and 4 bases stayed unmatched. The CDR3 has 14 residues. Germline CDR1 and CDR2: SGHDT and YYEEEE. This table comes from immunoSEQ multiplex PCR, and its TCRdb copy is limited to in-frame clones, with some not included. The profile shows approximately 230,000 clones, 82% of them singletons. Recovered Cohort 3 donors showed two negative PCRs, clearance, or symptom resolution. The source is a man aged 35 to 55 who had recovered from COVID-19. Source material: PBMCs or T cells enriched from blood (not recorded which). J is TRBJ1-1 and V is TRBV5-6; 9 bases are shared with TRBD1. DNA of the CDR3: TGTGCCAGCAGCTCGGACAGGGGAGGCACTGAAGCTTTCTTT. This encodes CASSSDRGGTEAFF.